This T cell receptor (beta chain) was sequenced for a study of CD8+ T cells in alopecia areata (dated by TCRdb to the late 2010s). Notes on the research overall: The treated patients took part in an open-label pilot trial in which moderate-to-severe alopecia areata was treated with oral tofacitinib at 5 to 10 mg twice daily. Amplification of TCRbeta CDR3 regions was done by immunoSEQ multiplex PCR using 35 Vbeta forward primers and 13 Jbeta reverse primers. On the human side, TCRbeta sequencing was run on scalp tissue and on sorted CD4+ and CD8+ peripheral blood T cells from healthy controls and from alopecia areata patients with either patchy or totalis/universalis disease. In both human patients and the C3H/HeJ mouse model, the study applied high-throughput TCRbeta sequencing to look at T cell clonal expansion in alopecia areata. The RNA source kit depended on sample type: the PAXgene miRNA kit for fixed scalp, the miRNeasy kit for PBMCs, and the RNeasy kit for mouse skin. Disease severity in treated patients was measured with the SALT score, which quantifies the percentage of affected scalp surface area. Patients on tofacitinib were biopsied at baseline and after 4 and 24 weeks of treatment, and several of the patients also had a later scalp biopsy. Tofacitinib was given for 6 to 18 months, followed by 6 months of follow-up off drug to assess delayed response and recurrence. Scalp clonality was compared among normal scalp (n=4), patchy alopecia areata scalp (n=8), and alopecia totalis/universalis scalp (n=8).

CDR1 SGHAT and CDR2 FQNNGV are derived from the germline V gene. The CDR3 measures 16 amino acids from cysteine to phenylalanine. This entry keeps only the CDR3 DNA: 48 bases, framed from base 1. The germline V and J ends show losses of 5 bases and 3 bases respectively, and no gene match explains 11 bases of the junction. In the case of this clone: Its recognized antigen is unknown. Base quality data are lacking; no much larger clone is found one base away.

Library preparation used the immunoSEQ multiplex PCR assay. RNA was extracted from all samples and reverse transcribed into cDNA as template for TCR sequencing. SuperScript III was used for first-strand cDNA synthesis, primed with a 2:1 mix of oligo-dT and random hexamers. A synthetic immune receptor repertoire was used to assess amplification bias, and residual bias was removed computationally. The paper's data handling went like this. Raw reads were preprocessed for error removal, and CDR3 was defined according to IMGT conventions as running from the conserved cysteine to phenylalanine. Clonality was computed by normalizing Shannon entropy by log2 of the number of productive unique TCRs and subtracting the result from 1. Whether scalp clones were CD4 or CD8 was inferred by matching scalp TCRbeta sequences against CD4 and CD8 repertoires sorted from blood. TCRdb's version of the immuneACCESS table is confined to in-frame rearrangements and falls short of the full clone set. An unresolved V gene accounts for under half of the shortfall where checked; the remainder is of unknown origin. That table is the source of V, J and clone size, and D and trimming were worked out from the DNA. This sample lists 130,000 to 150,000 clones; roughly 80% were detected once. In total, the top ten clones hold roughly 25% of the sample.

In the paper's terms, the time point label means: more than 3 weeks on oral tofacitinib. The treatment or condition label corresponds to: oral pan-JAK inhibitor, 5-10 mg twice daily. Lesional scalp punch biopsies and peripheral blood were collected from alopecia areata patients. PBMCs were isolated by density centrifugation and stained for CD3, CD4 and CD8, after which CD4+ and CD8+ T cells were sorted on a FACSAria. The full study reports these points: Resident alphabeta T cells in normal human skin are also sequenced, complicating scalp TCR repertoire analysis, unlike mouse skin dominated by gammadelta T cells. Tofacitinib significantly lowered scalp clonality and the number of expanded CD8+ clones among the top 100 scalp clones. Higher clonality and more expanded CD8+ clones were observed in lesional scalp than in normal scalp, particularly in alopecia totalis/universalis, a finding suggestive of antigenic drive. During tofacitinib treatment, many expanded lesional clones stuck around in both scalp and blood, and this persistence may partly explain why relapse happens after treatment is stopped. Shared TCR sequences between patients were less evident than in mice, which may be partly attributable to HLA diversity in the patient population. The treated cohort was small, with a single nonresponder, so links between baseline CD8+ expansion and response need larger studies.

Sample: CD8+ T cells sorted from blood, taken at week 4, from a patient treated with tofacitinib. The chain was built from TRBV11-2 and TRBJ2-7, with TRBD1 matching 9 junction bases. The source of this sequence is a human donor with alopecia areata. The nucleotide sequence reads TGTGCCAGCAGCACCAGACAGGGGGTCGTTGGCTACGAGCAGTACTTC. This codes for CASSTRQGVVGYEQYF.